Below are 2 T cell receptor beta chains sequenced from a single sample in a study of T cell repertoires in cytomegalovirus infection. Their target antigens are unknown. TCRdb analysed the reads with MiXCR anew, one entry per CDR3 protein. This sample has just under 500,000 distinct CDR3 sequences, with 30% to 35% found just once. Sequenced material: cultured PBMCs, taken from culture after CMV antigen stimulation. The receptors were sampled from a human donor in good health (CMV status not recorded). Some clones in this sample may be carry-over from other donors' samples.

This clonotype came up once. The chain joins TRBV6-6 to TRBJ2-7; TRBD1 matches at 9 bases. CDR1 and CDR2 from the germline V gene are MNHNY and SVGAGI (reference sequence). This CDR3 contains 15 residues. The V gene end was trimmed by 6 bases and the J gene end by 3 bases; junction bases not matched to a gene: 9. The CDR3: CASSRKGQGIYEQYV. The CDR3 DNA reads as TGTGCCAGCAGCCGGAAAGGACAGGGGATCTACGAGCAGTACGTC.

This CDR3 is CASSLLWGNTIYF. The CDR3 DNA is TGTGCCAGCAGTCTTTTGTGGGGAAACACCATATATTTT. The chain couples TRBV12-3 or TRBV12-4 to TRBJ1-3; no definite D call. This CDR3 has 13 amino acids. Trimming left V 5 bases short and J 4 bases short, with 9 bases between.